This T cell receptor beta chain appears in the sequencing data of a study of control samples from healthy donors and cancer patients. CDR1 is SGHKS, CDR2 YYEKEE, per germline (reference sequence). After removal of 4 bases from V and 0 bases from J, the junction contained 7 bases not matched to a gene. The CDR3 is 17 amino acids. This clone was seen once. This table comes from immunoSEQ multiplex PCR, and its TCRdb copy is limited to in-frame clones, with some not included. The sample comprises about 180,000 clones, about nine tenths of which are singletons, and 2% to 2.5% rests with the top ten. The TCR was taken from a woman aged 35 to 49 in good health. Material: blood. V is TRBV5-5 and J is TRBJ2-3, with 11 nucleotides matching TRBD2. CDR3 amino acids: CASSPRWTSGSTDTQYF. The CDR3 DNA follows: TGTGCCAGCAGCCCCCGGTGGACTAGCGGGAGCACAGATACGCAGTATTTT. The entire variable domain, with the rest obtained from reference TRBV5-5 and TRBJ2-3, is as follows: DAGVTQSPTHLIKTRGQQVTLRCSPISGHKSVSWYQQVLGQGPQFIFQYYEKEERGRGNFPDRFSARQFPNYSSELNVNALLLGDSALYLCASSPRWTSGSTDTQYFGPGTRLTVL.